The 29 T cell receptor beta chains below all came from one sample that was sequenced in a study of blood T cell repertoires in COVID-19. TCRdb keeps only in-frame clones here, not all; method: immunoSEQ multiplex PCR. The sample has around 250,000 clones; roughly 91% are singletons. Sample: PBMCs or T cells enriched from blood (not recorded which). These receptors were obtained from a woman in her 30s who had recovered from COVID-19.

The chain carries TRBV13 and TRBJ1-2; TRBD1 matches 11 bases. Germline CDR1 is PRHDT and CDR2 is FYEKMQ (reference sequence). The CDR3 length is 16 residues. With 7 bases clipped from V and 0 bases from J, the junction kept 7 bases outside the gene matches. Here the CDR3 DNA reads TGTGCCAGCACCCGGACAGGGGGCCTTTCTAACTATGGCTACACCTTC. Encoded protein: CASTRTGGLSNYGYTF. Supplemented by reference TRBV13 and TRBJ1-2, the full variable domain reads AAGVIQSPRHLIKEKRETATLKCYPIPRHDTVYWYQQGPGQDPQFLISFYEKMQSDKGSIPDRFSAQQFSDYHSELNMSSLELGDSALYFCASTRTGGLSNYGYTFGSGTRLTVV.

V and J are TRBV11-1 and TRBJ2-3, with D possibly matching TRBD2 (7 bases). Trimming pared 5 bases from V and 5 bases from J, leaving 14 bases between. Germline CDR1 is SGHAT and CDR2 is FQDESV (reference sequence). The length of the CDR3 is 14 residues. In nucleotides, the CDR3 is TGTGCCAGCAGCCAGGGCGGGGGCCAAGATACGCAGTATTTT. Its protein product is CASSQGGGQDTQYF.

The chain uses TRBV10-3 and TRBJ2-5; weak D call: TRBD1 (7 bases). With 10 bases removed from V and 3 bases from J, the gap between germline ends came to 18 bases. Looked up from germline, CDR1 is ENHRY and CDR2 is SYGVKD. This CDR3 is built from 14 residues. The CDR3 nucleotides are TGTGCCACAGCGGGTACTGGGACAGAAGAGACCCAGTACTTC. Protein product: CATAGTGTEETQYF.

The CDR3 region has the DNA TGCGCCAGCAGCTCCGGGTCGCAAGATACGCAGTATTTT. Translating gives CASSSGSQDTQYF. The V gene is TRBV5-1, the J gene TRBJ2-3; D remains unclear. Looked up from germline, CDR1 is SGHRS and CDR2 is YFSETQ. Trimming took 3 bases from V and 5 from J, leaving 10 bases between them. The CDR3 has 13 amino acids. Supplemented by reference TRBV5-1 and TRBJ2-3, the full variable domain reads KAGVTQTPRYLIKTRGQQVTLSCSPISGHRSVSWYQQTPGQGLQFLFEYFSETQRNKGNFPGRFSGRQFSNSRSEMNVSTLELGDSALYLCASSSGSQDTQYFGPGTRLTVL.

The V call is TRBV5-5, the J call TRBJ1-2, with 7 bases identical to TRBD1. Trimming took 4 bases from V and 4 from J; bases not matched to a gene: 10. Germline-derived CDR1 and CDR2 are SGHKS and YYEKEE (reference sequence). The CDR3 extends over 15 amino acids. CDR3 protein: CASSLLTGPPYGYTF. The CDR3 DNA sequence: TGTGCCAGCAGCCTCTTGACAGGGCCCCCCTATGGCTACACCTTC.

There are many counts of this clone. This chain joins TRBV11-1 and TRBJ2-7; 7 bases are shared with TRBD2. CDR1 SGHAT and CDR2 FQDESV come from the germline V gene (reference sequence). V gave up 3 bases and J gave up 2 bases; unmatched junction bases: 7. The CDR3 contains 15 residues. CDR3 sequence (DNA): TGTGCCAGCAGCTTCTTGGCGGGGACTACCTACGAGCAGTACTTC. Encoded protein: CASSFLAGTTYEQYF.

The V call is TRBV4-2, the J call TRBJ1-1; D remains unclear. CDR3 length: 16 amino acids. Germline CDR1 is LGHNA and CDR2 is YNFKEQ. V was cut by 0 bases and J by 5 bases, with 16 bases left in between. The CDR3 sequence: CASSQDLKYRRTEAFF. The DNA of the CDR3 is TGTGCCAGCAGCCAAGACCTTAAGTACCGGAGGACTGAAGCTTTCTTT.

J is TRBJ2-2 and V is TRBV6-5; TRBD1 might be the D (6 bases). From germline, CDR1 is MNHEY and CDR2 SVGAGI. This CDR3 spans 13 amino acids. Deletions cut 6 bases from V and 5 bases from J, with 10 bases between. The CDR3 reads CASSPGQTGELFF. The DNA for the CDR3 is TGTGCCAGCAGCCCCGGACAGACCGGGGAGCTGTTTTTT.

The chain carries TRBV7-9 and TRBJ2-7; 10 bases agree with TRBD2. The V segment lost 6 bases and the J segment 5 bases; nucleotides outside the gene matches: 13. Germline CDR1 and CDR2: SEHNR and FQNEAQ (reference sequence). The CDR3 is 16 residues long. The CDR3 loop reads CASRPPQSSGRDEQYF. The DNA of the CDR3 is TGTGCCAGCAGACCCCCCCAGTCTAGCGGGAGAGACGAGCAGTACTTC.

The chain uses TRBV7-6 and TRBJ2-1; 14 positions agree with TRBD2. Germline V CDR1 and CDR2: SGHVS, FNYEAQ. The CDR3 has 16 residues. V trimming: 9 bases; J trimming: 8 bases; junction bases outside the gene matches: 12. The chain's CDR3 is CASRLAGGPVVDEQFF. The CDR3 nucleotides read TGTGCCAGTAGACTAGCGGGAGGGCCGGTTGTCGATGAGCAGTTCTTC. Full variable domain (rest looked up from reference TRBV7-6 and TRBJ2-1): GAGVSQSPRYKVTKRGQDVALRCDPISGHVSLYWYRQALGQGPEFLTYFNYEAQQDKSGLPNDRFSAERPEGSISTLTIQRTEQRDSAMYRCASRLAGGPVVDEQFFGPGTRLTVL.

The rearrangement uses TRBV15 and TRBJ1-5; 11 bases map to TRBD1. The CDR3 runs 16 residues. The trim removed 5 bases at V and 4 bases at J, leaving 7 bases unmatched. Germline V CDR1 and CDR2: LNHNV, YYDKDF (reference sequence). CDR3 nucleotide sequence: TGTGCCACCAGCCGACATGGACAGGGGGCTAATCAGCCCCAGCATTTT. This sequence encodes CATSRHGQGANQPQHF.

The CDR3: CASSQDLAGRRVNTGELFF. The CDR3 bases are TGTGCCAGCAGCCAAGACCTAGCGGGAAGACGGGTGAACACCGGGGAGCTGTTTTTT. V is TRBV3-1 (or the pseudogene TRBV3-2) and J is TRBJ2-2; TRBD2 matches at 9 bases. V shed 0 bases, J shed 1 base, and the junction held 9 bases outside the gene matches. The CDR3 totals 19 residues. Germline V gene data show CDR1 as LGHDT and CDR2 as YNNKEL (reference sequence).

This clone was recorded a few times. The chain has TRBV29-1 and TRBJ1-2; D not certain. Germline CDR1 is SQVTM and CDR2 is ANQGSEA. V was pared by 0 bases and J by 7 bases, with 15 bases between. There are 14 residues in the CDR3. This CDR3 is CSVEDLRVRSGYTF. The CDR3 bases are TGCAGCGTTGAAGATCTGAGGGTGAGGTCTGGCTACACCTTC.

This clone has just one count. The sample contains more than one DNA sequence encoding this CDR3. The chain recombines TRBV27 with TRBJ1-2, with D unresolved. The CDR3 runs 14 residues. With 6 bases removed from V and 5 bases from J, the gap between germline ends came to 16 bases. CDR1 MNHEY and CDR2 SMNVEV come from the germline V gene (reference sequence). The CDR3 DNA is TGTGCCAGCAGCTTTGGGAGGGATGGGTATGGCTACACCTTC. Translated: CASSFGRDGYGYTF.

V usage is TRBV29-1 and J usage is TRBJ1-1; D might be TRBD1 (5 bases). V lost 4 bases and J lost 7, with 10 bases in between. The length of the CDR3 is 11 residues. Germline V gene data show CDR1 as SQVTM and CDR2 as ANQGSEA. CDR3 sequence: CSVGREVEAFF. As DNA, the CDR3 is TGCAGCGTTGGCAGGGAGGTTGAAGCTTTCTTT.

This clone was counted once. V gene TRBV28 combines with J gene TRBJ1-4; 7 bases are shared with TRBD1. Germline V gene data show CDR1 as MDHEN and CDR2 as SYDVKM. V lost 6 bases to trimming and J lost 5 bases; unmatched junction nucleotides: 12. The CDR3 covers 16 residues. The CDR3 region is CASRPLSGQRNEKLFF. The CDR3 coding sequence is TGTGCCAGCAGACCACTCTCGGGACAGAGGAATGAAAAACTGTTTTTT.

This clone appeared a few times. V and J are TRBV20-1 and TRBJ2-5; a possible D gene is TRBD2 (6 bases). Trimming cost V 1 base and J 9 bases, with 9 bases left between them. Germline CDR1 is DFQATT and CDR2 is SNEGSKA (reference sequence). The CDR3 runs 11 residues. The CDR3 reads CSARGRDSQYF. DNA for the CDR3: TGCAGTGCTAGAGGAAGGGACTCCCAGTACTTC.

V is TRBV7-3 and J is TRBJ2-3, with TRBD2 as a possible D gene (6 bases). V gave up 0 bases and J gave up 5 bases, with 9 bases separating them. Germline-derived CDR1 and CDR2 are SGHTA and FQGTGA. The CDR3 has 14 amino acids. CDR3 DNA sequence: TGTGCCAGCAGCTTAACGCCCGGGGGAGATACGCAGTATTTT. It translates to CASSLTPGGDTQYF. The full variable domain, with the rest looked up from reference TRBV7-3 and TRBJ2-3, is GAGVSQTPSNKVTEKGKYVELRCDPISGHTALYWYRQSLGQGPEFLIYFQGTGAADDSGLPNDRFFAVRPEGSVSTLKIQRTERGDSAVYLCASSLTPGGDTQYFGPGTRLTVL.

The chain employs TRBV24-1 and TRBJ1-3; D call uncertain. This CDR3 has 15 amino acids. Germline assignment: CDR1 KGHDR and CDR2 SFDVKD. V was shortened by 3 bases and J by 2 bases, with 10 bases between the two germline ends. The CDR3 nucleotides are TGTGCCACCAGTGATCCCCGAGGTACTGGAAACACCATATATTTT. As protein: CATSDPRGTGNTIYF.

In this sample, this clone turned up a few times. At one end the junction does not follow the germline gene, possibly because of a read error. This chain joins TRBV5-6 and TRBJ2-7, with 10 bases aligning to TRBD1. Germline values: CDR1 SGHDT, CDR2 YYEEEE. The CDR3 covers 15 residues. The CDR3 DNA sequence: TGTGCCAGCAGTTTGGGACAGGGGTTTTTCTACGAGCAGTACTTC. It translates to CASSLGQGFFYEQYF.

CDR3 loop: CAIRQGDYGYTF. CDR3 nucleotides: TGTGCCATCAGACAGGGCGACTATGGCTACACCTTC. The chain has TRBV10-3 and TRBJ1-2; possible D gene TRBD1, 6 bases. Germline CDR1 and CDR2: ENHRY and SYGVKD. Trimming shortened V by 6 bases and J by 3 bases, and 8 bases separated the two germline ends. The CDR3 has 12 residues.

The CDR3 DNA is TGTGCCTGGAGTGCCCTGCAGGGCCACGAGCAGTACTTC. The encoded protein is CAWSALQGHEQYF. The genes are TRBV30 and TRBJ2-7, with a possible D match to TRBD1 (5 bases). The V end was cut by 1 base, the J end by 5 bases, with 12 bases between. Germline values: CDR1 GTSNPN, CDR2 SVGIG (reference sequence). The CDR3 covers 13 residues.

The rearrangement links TRBV7-9 to TRBJ1-1; 9 bases map to TRBD1. Germline V lookup: CDR1 SEHNR, CDR2 FQNEAQ (reference sequence). CDR3 size: 14 residues. The J segment lost 4 bases and the V segment lost 3 bases, leaving 3 bases of the junction unmatched. The chain's CDR3 is CASSFGQGSTEAFF. CDR3 in DNA: TGTGCCAGCAGCTTCGGACAGGGGTCCACTGAAGCTTTCTTT.

The chain combines TRBV4-1 with TRBJ1-2; D perhaps matches TRBD1 (5 bases). Germline V lookup: CDR1 MGHRA, CDR2 YSYEKL. CDR3 size: 18 residues. V was pared by 1 base and J by 8 bases, with 26 bases between. CDR3 nucleotides: TGCGCCAGCAGCCAAGTGAGCGACAGCCAAAATTTTTTCTCAGGCTACACCTTC. Its protein product is CASSQVSDSQNFFSGYTF.

The chain has TRBV30 and TRBJ1-4; D is perhaps TRBD1 (6 bases). V lost 1 base and J 8 bases, leaving 11 bases between the germline ends. This CDR3 is built from 13 residues. Per germline, CDR1 GTSNPN and CDR2 SVGIG (reference sequence). The DNA of the CDR3 is TGTGCCTGGAGTGCCGGTGGGGGCGAAAAACTGTTTTTT. This translates into CAWSAGGGEKLFF.

The sample holds a few counts of this clone. The chain combines TRBV18 with TRBJ2-1; 9 bases fit TRBD1. Germline CDR1 and CDR2: KGHSH and LQKENI. The CDR3 totals 15 residues. V gave up 3 bases and J gave up 9 bases; unmatched junction bases: 9. Here the CDR3 reads CASSPRTGEGGEQFF. The CDR3 DNA reads as TGTGCCAGCTCACCGAGGACAGGGGAAGGCGGTGAGCAGTTCTTC.

This clone was found once. This rearrangement joins TRBV10-3 to TRBJ2-1; perhaps TRBD1 as D (5 bases). Germline V gene sequence: CDR1 ENHRY, CDR2 SYGVKD. Trimming cost V 3 bases and J 4 bases, with 13 bases left between them. This CDR3 is 15 amino acids long. CDR3 loop: CAISDWAQAYNEQFF. As DNA, the CDR3 is TGTGCCATCAGTGACTGGGCACAGGCATACAATGAGCAGTTCTTC.

The chain is built from TRBV7-2 and TRBJ1-1; 7 nucleotides align to TRBD1. This CDR3 spans 15 amino acids. Trimming removed 1 base from V and 4 bases from J; junction bases left unmatched: 6. The germline gives CDR1 SGHTA, CDR2 FQGNSA. The CDR3 here is CASSLEAGGRTEAFF. As DNA, the CDR3 is TGTGCCAGCAGCTTAGAGGCAGGGGGGCGCACTGAAGCTTTCTTT.

The chain employs TRBV14 and TRBJ1-1; the D is unclear. V shed 4 bases and J shed 0 bases, with 6 bases lying between them. CDR1 SGHDN and CDR2 FVKESK come from the germline V gene. CDR3 length equals 13 residues. CDR3 nucleotides: TGTGCCAGCAGCCGCAGCGTGAACACTGAAGCTTTCTTT. It codes for CASSRSVNTEAFF.